Listed below are T cell receptor beta chains from one sample, sequenced in a study of blood T cell repertoires in COVID-19. Sequenced by immunoSEQ multiplex PCR; TCRdb stores in-frame clones only, minus some. The sample lists 300,000 to 400,000 clones, more than 75% occurring once. Sequencing used peripheral blood. All receptors come from a woman aged 45-59 years with COVID-19, enrolled during active disease. Each CDR3 is given with its conserved first and last residue. The D gene is left open where the match is weak. The size of a clone is reported for some rows only, either as once, few or many, or as a class for expanded clones.

D	size	V	J	DNA	CDR3
-	-	TRBV27	TRBJ2-3	TGTGCCAGCGGGTTCCTTCTAGGGGAAGATACGCAGTATTTT	CASGFLLGEDTQYF
-	-	TRBV6-5	TRBJ2-5	TGTGCCAGCAGTTATCAGGGGCGGGAAGAGACCCAGTACTTC	CASSYQGREETQYF
-	few	TRBV7-8	TRBJ2-1	TGTGCCAGCAGCTTAGCGCGGAACAATGAGCAGTTCTTC	CASSLARNNEQFF
-	once	TRBV5-4	TRBJ2-7	TGTGCCAGCAGCGGAAAGCAGGGGAACTACGAGCAGTACTTC	CASSGKQGNYEQYF
-	-	TRBV21-1	TRBJ1-1	TGTGCCAGCAGCAAAACAGGGGAGGAAACTGAAGCTTTCTTT	CASSKTGEETEAFF
TRBD2	-	TRBV6-1	TRBJ2-2	TGTGCCAGCAGTGAACAAACTAGCGGCCGCGGGGAGCTGTTTTTT	CASSEQTSGRGELFF
TRBD1	-	TRBV5-1	TRBJ2-1	TGCGCCAGCAGCTTACAGGGGTCTGTCAATGAGCAGTTCTTC	CASSLQGSVNEQFF
-	-	TRBV29-1	TRBJ2-7	TGCAGCGGGATGCGATATCCAGGGACTGACGGAACCTACGAGCAGTACTTC	CSGMRYPGTDGTYEQYF
-	-	TRBV19	TRBJ2-7	TGTGCCAGTAGTTGGTGGACGGACAGCAGCTCCTACGAGCAGTACTTC	CASSWWTDSSSYEQYF
-	-	TRBV2	TRBJ2-5	TGTGCCAGCAGTGAAGGGGTGAGGGTACCAGAGACCCAGTACTTC	CASSEGVRVPETQYF
TRBD2	few	TRBV11-2	TRBJ2-7	TGTGCCAGCAGCTTAGGGCTCCGTCTAGCGGGAGACTACGAGCAGTACTTC	CASSLGLRLAGDYEQYF
-	-	TRBV5-6	TRBJ2-7	TGTGCCAGCAGCTATGGGCGGGGAGCCTACGAGCAGTACTTC	CASSYGRGAYEQYF
-	-	TRBV11-3	TRBJ1-3	TGTGCCAGCAGCTTAGATCGCCAGGCTGGAAACACCATATATTTT	CASSLDRQAGNTIYF
TRBD2	-	TRBV19	TRBJ2-2	TGTGCCAGTAGTACCAACCTAGGGACTAGCGGGAACACCGGGGAGCTGTTTTTT	CASSTNLGTSGNTGELFF
-	-	TRBV6-2/TRBV6-3	TRBJ1-6	TGTGCCAGCAGTTACTCCGGACGTGGGAGCTCCTATAATTCACCCCTCCACTTT	CASSYSGRGSSYNSPLHF
TRBD2	-	TRBV30	TRBJ2-2	TGTGCCTGGAAAACGTTCGCTAGCGGGAGACACCACACCGGGGAGCTGTTTTTT	CAWKTFASGRHHTGELFF
-	-	TRBV19	TRBJ1-5	TGTGCCAGTAGTGGGTGGAGGGACAATCAGCCCCAGCATTTT	CASSGWRDNQPQHF
TRBD2	-	TRBV29-1	TRBJ2-1	TGCAGCGGAGGACTAGCGGCCTCCTACAATGAGCAGTTCTTC	CSGGLAASYNEQFF
TRBD2	-	TRBV7-9	TRBJ2-3	TGTGCCAGCAGCGTAGGGACTAGCGGATCAGATACGCAGTATTTT	CASSVGTSGSDTQYF
-	-	TRBV11-2	TRBJ2-2	TGTGCCAGCAGCCGCAGGGGAGCGAACACCGGGGAGCTGTTTTTT	CASSRRGANTGELFF
-	-	TRBV7-2	TRBJ1-2	TGTGCCAGCAGCTTTTATCAGGGATCTGGCTACACCTTC	CASSFYQGSGYTF
-	once	TRBV4-2	TRBJ2-5	TGTGCCAGCAGCCAAGGGCCGGGAGTTGGGGAGACCCAGTACTTC	CASSQGPGVGETQYF